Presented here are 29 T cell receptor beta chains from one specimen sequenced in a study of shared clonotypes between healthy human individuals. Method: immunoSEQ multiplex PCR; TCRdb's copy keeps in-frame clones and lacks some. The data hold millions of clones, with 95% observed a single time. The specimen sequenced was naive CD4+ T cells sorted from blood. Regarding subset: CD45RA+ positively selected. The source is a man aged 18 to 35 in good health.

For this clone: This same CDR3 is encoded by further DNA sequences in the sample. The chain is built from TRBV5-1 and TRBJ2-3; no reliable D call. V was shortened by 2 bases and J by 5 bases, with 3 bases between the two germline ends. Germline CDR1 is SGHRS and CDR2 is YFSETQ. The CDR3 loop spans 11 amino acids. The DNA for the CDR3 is TGCGCCAGCAGCTTACTAGATACGCAGTATTTT. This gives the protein CASSLLDTQYF.

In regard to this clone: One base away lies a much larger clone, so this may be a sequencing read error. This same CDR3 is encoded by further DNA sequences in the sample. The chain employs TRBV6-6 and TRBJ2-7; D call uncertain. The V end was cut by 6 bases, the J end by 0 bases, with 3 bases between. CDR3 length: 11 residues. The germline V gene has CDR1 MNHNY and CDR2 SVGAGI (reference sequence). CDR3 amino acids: CASSPSYEQYF. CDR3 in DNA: TGTGCCAGCAGCCCCTCCTACGAGCAGTACTTC.

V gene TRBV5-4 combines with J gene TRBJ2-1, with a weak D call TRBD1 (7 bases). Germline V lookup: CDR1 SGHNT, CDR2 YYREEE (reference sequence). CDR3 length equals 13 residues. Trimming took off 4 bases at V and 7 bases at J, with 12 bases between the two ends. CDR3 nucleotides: TGTGCCAGCAGCCGCGCAGGGGGGAATGAGCAGTTCTTC. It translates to CASSRAGGNEQFF.

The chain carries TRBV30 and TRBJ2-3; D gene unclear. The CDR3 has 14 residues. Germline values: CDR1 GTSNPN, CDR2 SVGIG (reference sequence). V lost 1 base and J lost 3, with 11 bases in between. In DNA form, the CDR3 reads TGTGCCTGGAGTGAGGGTGCCGGGACAGATACGCAGTATTTT. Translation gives CAWSEGAGTDTQYF. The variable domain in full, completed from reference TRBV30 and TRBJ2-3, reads SQTIHQWPATLVQPVGSPLSLECTVEGTSNPNLYWYRQAAGRGLQLLFYSVGIGQISSEVPQNLSASRPQDRQFILSSKKLLLSDSGFYLCAWSEGAGTDTQYFGPGTRLTVL.

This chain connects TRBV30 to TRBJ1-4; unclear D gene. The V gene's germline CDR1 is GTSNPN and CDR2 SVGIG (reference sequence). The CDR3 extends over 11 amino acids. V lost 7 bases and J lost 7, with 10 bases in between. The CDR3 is CASSRGEKLFF. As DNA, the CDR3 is TGTGCCTCCAGTCGGGGTGAAAAACTGTTTTTT.

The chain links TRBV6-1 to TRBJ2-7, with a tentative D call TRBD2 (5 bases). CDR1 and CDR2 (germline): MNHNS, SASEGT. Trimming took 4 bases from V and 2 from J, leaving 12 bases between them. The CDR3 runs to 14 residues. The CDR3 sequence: CASSGRGSAYEQYF. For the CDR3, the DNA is TGTGCCAGCAGTGGCAGAGGTAGCGCCTACGAGCAGTACTTC.

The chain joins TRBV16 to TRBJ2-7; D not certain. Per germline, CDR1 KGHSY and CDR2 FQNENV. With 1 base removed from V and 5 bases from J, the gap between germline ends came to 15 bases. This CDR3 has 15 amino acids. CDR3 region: CASSQLKGVLDEQYF. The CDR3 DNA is TGTGCCAGCAGCCAATTAAAGGGTGTACTGGACGAGCAGTACTTC.

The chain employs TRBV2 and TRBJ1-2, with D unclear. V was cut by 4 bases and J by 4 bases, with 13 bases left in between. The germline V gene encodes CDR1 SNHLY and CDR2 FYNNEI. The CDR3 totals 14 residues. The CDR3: CASSVLGSGYGYTF. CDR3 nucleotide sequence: TGTGCCAGCAGTGTCTTGGGCAGTGGCTATGGCTACACCTTC.

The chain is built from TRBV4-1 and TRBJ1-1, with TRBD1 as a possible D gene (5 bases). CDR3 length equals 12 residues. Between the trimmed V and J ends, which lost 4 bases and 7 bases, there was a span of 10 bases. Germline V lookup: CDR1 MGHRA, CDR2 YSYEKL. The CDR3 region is CASSLPGYEAFF. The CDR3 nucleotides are TGCGCCAGCAGCCTCCCAGGGTATGAAGCTTTCTTT.

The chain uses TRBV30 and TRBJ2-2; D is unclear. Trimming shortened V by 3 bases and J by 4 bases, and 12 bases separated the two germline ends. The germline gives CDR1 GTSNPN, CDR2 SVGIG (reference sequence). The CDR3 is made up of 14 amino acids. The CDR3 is CAWRGTLGTGELFF. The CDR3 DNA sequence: TGTGCCTGGAGGGGTACTCTGGGCACCGGGGAGCTGTTTTTT.

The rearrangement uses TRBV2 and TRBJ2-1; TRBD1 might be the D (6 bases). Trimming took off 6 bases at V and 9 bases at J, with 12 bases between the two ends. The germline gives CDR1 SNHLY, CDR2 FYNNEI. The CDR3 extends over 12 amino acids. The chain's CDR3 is CASSARGGEQFF. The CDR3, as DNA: TGTGCCAGCAGCGCTAGAGGGGGTGAGCAGTTCTTC. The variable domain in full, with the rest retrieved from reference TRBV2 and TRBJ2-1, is EPEVTQTPSHQVTQMGQEVILRCVPISNHLYFYWYRQILGQKVEFLVSFYNNEISEKSEIFDDQFSVERPDGSNFTLKIRSTKLEDSAMYFCASSARGGEQFFGPGTRLTVL.

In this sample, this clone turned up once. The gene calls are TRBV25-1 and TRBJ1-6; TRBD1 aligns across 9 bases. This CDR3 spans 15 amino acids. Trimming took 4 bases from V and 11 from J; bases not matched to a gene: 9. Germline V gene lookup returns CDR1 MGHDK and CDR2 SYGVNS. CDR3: CASSGRDREKTPLHF. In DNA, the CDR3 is TGTGCCAGCAGTGGCCGGGACAGGGAAAAAACACCCCTCCACTTT.

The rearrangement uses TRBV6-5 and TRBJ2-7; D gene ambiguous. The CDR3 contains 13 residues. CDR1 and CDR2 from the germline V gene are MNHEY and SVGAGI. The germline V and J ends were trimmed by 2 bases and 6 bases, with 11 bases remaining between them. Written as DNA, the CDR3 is TGTGCCAGCAGTTACGGGGAATGGGGCGAGCAGTACTTC. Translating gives CASSYGEWGEQYF.

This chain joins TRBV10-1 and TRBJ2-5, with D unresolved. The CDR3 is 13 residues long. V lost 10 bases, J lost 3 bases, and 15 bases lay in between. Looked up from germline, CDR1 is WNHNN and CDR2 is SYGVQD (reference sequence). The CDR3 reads CATSRTPEETQYF. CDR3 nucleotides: TGCGCCACTTCGAGGACCCCCGAAGAGACCCAGTACTTC.

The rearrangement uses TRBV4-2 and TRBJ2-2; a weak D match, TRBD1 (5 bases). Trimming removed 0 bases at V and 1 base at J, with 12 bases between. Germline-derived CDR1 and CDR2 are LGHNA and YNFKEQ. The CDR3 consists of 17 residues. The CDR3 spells CASSQDVTGVNTGELFF. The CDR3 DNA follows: TGTGCCAGCAGCCAAGATGTTACAGGCGTGAACACCGGGGAGCTGTTTTTT.

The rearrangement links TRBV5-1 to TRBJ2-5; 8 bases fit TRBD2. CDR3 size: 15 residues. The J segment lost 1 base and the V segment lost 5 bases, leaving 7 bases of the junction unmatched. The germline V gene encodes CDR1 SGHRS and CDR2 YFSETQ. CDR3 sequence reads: CASRWRGARQETQYF. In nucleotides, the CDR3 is TGCGCCAGCAGGTGGCGGGGGGCCCGCCAAGAGACCCAGTACTTC.

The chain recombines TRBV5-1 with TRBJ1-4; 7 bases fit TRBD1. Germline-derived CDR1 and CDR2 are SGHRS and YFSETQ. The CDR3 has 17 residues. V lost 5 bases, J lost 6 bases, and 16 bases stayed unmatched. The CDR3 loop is CASRGQSAKRGDEKLFF. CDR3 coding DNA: TGCGCCAGCAGGGGACAGAGCGCTAAACGGGGGGATGAAAAACTGTTTTTT. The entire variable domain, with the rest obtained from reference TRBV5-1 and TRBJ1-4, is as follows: KAGVTQTPRYLIKTRGQQVTLSCSPISGHRSVSWYQQTPGQGLQFLFEYFSETQRNKGNFPGRFSGRQFSNSRSEMNVSTLELGDSALYLCASRGQSAKRGDEKLFFGSGTQLSVL.

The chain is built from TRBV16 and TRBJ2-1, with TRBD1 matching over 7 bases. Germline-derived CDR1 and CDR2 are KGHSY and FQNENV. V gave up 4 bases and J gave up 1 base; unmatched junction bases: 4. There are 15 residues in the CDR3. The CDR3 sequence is CASSPNRGSYNEQFF. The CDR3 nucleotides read TGTGCCAGCAGCCCGAACAGGGGTTCCTACAATGAGCAGTTCTTC.

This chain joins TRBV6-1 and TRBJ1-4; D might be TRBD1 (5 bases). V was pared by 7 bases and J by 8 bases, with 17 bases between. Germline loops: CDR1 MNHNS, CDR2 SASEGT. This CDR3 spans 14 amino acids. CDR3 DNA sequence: TGTGCCAGCACCCAAAGGGGTATCCGGGAAAAACTGTTTTTT. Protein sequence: CASTQRGIREKLFF.

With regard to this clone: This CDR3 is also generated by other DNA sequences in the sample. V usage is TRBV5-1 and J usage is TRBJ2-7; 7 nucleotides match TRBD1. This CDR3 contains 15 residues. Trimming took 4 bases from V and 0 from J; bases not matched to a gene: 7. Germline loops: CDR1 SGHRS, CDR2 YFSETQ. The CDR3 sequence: CASSLEGDSSYEQYF. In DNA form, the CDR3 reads TGCGCCAGCAGCCTGGAAGGGGACAGCTCCTACGAGCAGTACTTC.

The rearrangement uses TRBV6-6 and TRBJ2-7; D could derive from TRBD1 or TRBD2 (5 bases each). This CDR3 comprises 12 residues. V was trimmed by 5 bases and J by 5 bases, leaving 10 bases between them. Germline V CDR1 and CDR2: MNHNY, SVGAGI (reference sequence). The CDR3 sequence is CASSPGDHEQYF. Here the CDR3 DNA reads TGTGCCAGCAGTCCCGGGGACCACGAGCAGTACTTC.

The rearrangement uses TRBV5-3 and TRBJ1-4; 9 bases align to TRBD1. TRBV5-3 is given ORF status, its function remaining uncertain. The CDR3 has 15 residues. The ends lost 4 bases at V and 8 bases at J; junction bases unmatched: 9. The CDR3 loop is CARSGRDRVIEKLFF. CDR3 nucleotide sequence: TGTGCCAGAAGCGGCCGGGACAGGGTAATAGAAAAACTGTTTTTT.

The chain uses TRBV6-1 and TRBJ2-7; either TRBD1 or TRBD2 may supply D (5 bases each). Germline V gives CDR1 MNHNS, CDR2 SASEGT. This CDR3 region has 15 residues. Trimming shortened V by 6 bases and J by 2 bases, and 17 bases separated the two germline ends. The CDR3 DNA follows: TGTGCCAGCAGCGGGGCGGGCACCTTACCCTACGAGCAGTACTTC. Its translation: CASSGAGTLPYEQYF.

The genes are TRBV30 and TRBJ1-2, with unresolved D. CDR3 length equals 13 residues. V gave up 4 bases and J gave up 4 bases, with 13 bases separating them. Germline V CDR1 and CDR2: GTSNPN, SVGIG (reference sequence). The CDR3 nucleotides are TGTGCCTGGAATCGTCCGGGGAGCTATGGCTACACCTTC. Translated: CAWNRPGSYGYTF.

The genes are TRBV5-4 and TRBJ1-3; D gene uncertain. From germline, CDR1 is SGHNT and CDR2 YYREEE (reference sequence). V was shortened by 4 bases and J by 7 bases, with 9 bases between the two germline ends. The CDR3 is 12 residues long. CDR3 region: CASSVLGNTIYF. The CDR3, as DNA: TGTGCCAGCAGCGTTTTGGGGAACACCATATATTTT.

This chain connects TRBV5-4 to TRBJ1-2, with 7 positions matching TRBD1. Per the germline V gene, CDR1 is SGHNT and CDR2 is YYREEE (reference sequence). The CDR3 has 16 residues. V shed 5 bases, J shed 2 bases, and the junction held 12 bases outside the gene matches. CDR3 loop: CASSSQETGRNYGYTF. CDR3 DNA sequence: TGTGCCAGCAGTTCCCAGGAGACAGGGAGGAACTATGGCTACACCTTC. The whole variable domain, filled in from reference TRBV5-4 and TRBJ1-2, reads ETGVTQSPTHLIKTRGQQVTLRCSSQSGHNTVSWYQQALGQGPQFIFQYYREEENGRGNFPPRFSGLQFPNYSSELNVNALELDDSALYLCASSSQETGRNYGYTFGSGTRLTVV.

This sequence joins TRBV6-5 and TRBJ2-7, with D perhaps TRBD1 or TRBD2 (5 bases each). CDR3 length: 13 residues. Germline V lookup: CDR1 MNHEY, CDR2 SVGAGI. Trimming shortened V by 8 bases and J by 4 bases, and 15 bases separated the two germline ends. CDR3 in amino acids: CASSSGRGYEQYF. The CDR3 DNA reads TGTGCCAGCTCGTCGGGACGAGGGTACGAGCAGTACTTC.

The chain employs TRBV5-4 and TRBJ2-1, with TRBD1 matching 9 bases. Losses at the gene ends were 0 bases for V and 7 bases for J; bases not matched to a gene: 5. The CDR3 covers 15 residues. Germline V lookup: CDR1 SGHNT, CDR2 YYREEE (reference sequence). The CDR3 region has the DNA TGTGCCAGCAGCTTGGAGGGACAGGGTAAGAATGAGCAGTTCTTC. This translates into CASSLEGQGKNEQFF.

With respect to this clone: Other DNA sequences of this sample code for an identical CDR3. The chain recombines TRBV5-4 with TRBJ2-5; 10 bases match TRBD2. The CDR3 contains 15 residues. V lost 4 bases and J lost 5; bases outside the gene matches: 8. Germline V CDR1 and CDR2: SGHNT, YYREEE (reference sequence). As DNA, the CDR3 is TGTGCCAGCAGCCCGAGCGGGGGGGCCGGGGAGACCCAGTACTTC. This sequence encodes CASSPSGGAGETQYF.